Sequencing of this T cell receptor (beta chain) was carried out in a study of cytomegalovirus exposure and HLA in healthy donors. General study results and limits: A later analysis reportedly found that, within productive TCRs, an Asian-associated ancestry cluster had fewer N-insertions than the mean observed across the approximately 690 donors.

Comment on this clone: What it recognizes is unknown.

This PCR relied on a set of 60 Vbeta primers and 13 Jbeta primers. Measured with immunoSEQ multiplex PCR; TCRdb has only the in-frame clones, and not every one. The sample has fewer than 250,000 clones, approximately 80% seen once; the top ten hold 0.85% to 1.4%. The V and J ends lost 3 bases and 5 bases, in that order; junction bases with no gene match: 4. CDR3 length: 16 residues. Germline assignment: CDR1 MNHNS and CDR2 SASEGT. Sequencing was performed on PBMCs. The V call is TRBV6-1, the J call TRBJ2-5, with TRBD2 identical over 15 bases. The sequence derives from a woman in her thirties or forties in good health and CMV-seronegative. CDR3 region: CASSEGLAGGVETQYF. CDR3 DNA sequence: TGTGCCAGCAGTGAGGGACTAGCGGGAGGTGTCGAGACCCAGTACTTC.